Each of the 23 T cell receptor beta chains below was sequenced from the same sample in a study of T-cell memory formation after mild COVID-19. TCRdb reprocessed the 5' RACE reads via MiXCR and lists one record per CDR3 protein. This table has 450,000 to 650,000 distinct CDR3 sequences, roughly 18% appearing once. What was sequenced was PBMCs or a T cell subset sorted from them (not recorded which). Every receptor here comes from an adult woman who had mild COVID-19 (a few samples of this study predate the infection). Cell type and time point are not known.

This clonotype has more than one count but fewer than ten. The chain couples TRBV29-1 to TRBJ2-7; 12 nucleotides agree with TRBD2. This CDR3 has 13 residues. CDR1 and CDR2 (germline): SQVTM, ANQGSEA. With V trimmed by 4 bases and J by 4 bases, 2 bases remained unmatched. The CDR3 here is CSVALAGGYEQYF. The CDR3 DNA follows: TGCAGCGTTGCGCTAGCGGGAGGGTACGAGCAGTACTTC.

The CDR3 DNA reads as TGTGCCAGCAGCTTAGAAGGACGGACCAATGAAGCTTTCTTT. This encodes CASSLEGRTNEAFF. The chain links TRBV7-2 to TRBJ1-1; D remains ambiguous. V was clipped by 1 base and J by 7 bases, with 13 bases between them. This CDR3 spans 14 amino acids. The germline V gene encodes CDR1 SGHTA and CDR2 FQGNSA.

The V gene is TRBV7-8, the J gene TRBJ2-1, with D possibly being TRBD2 (6 bases). Between the trimmed V and J ends, which lost 2 bases and 0 bases, there was a span of 14 bases. Germline V CDR1 and CDR2: SGHVS, FQNEAQ. This CDR3 has 17 residues. As DNA, the CDR3 is TGTGCCAGCAGCTTATTGTCCCGGGACTTCTCCTACAATGAGCAGTTCTTC. Translating it yields CASSLLSRDFSYNEQFF.

Many counts were recorded for this clonotype. The V gene is TRBV12-3 or TRBV12-4, the J gene TRBJ1-1, with 9 bases aligning to TRBD1. With 6 bases clipped from V and 3 bases from J, the junction kept 5 bases outside the gene matches. This CDR3 has 14 amino acids. CDR3 residues: CASSPGTGHTEAFF. The CDR3, as DNA: TGTGCCAGCAGCCCCGGGACAGGGCACACTGAAGCTTTCTTT.

This clonotype was found many times. The chain joins TRBV4-3 to TRBJ2-1; 7 nucleotides match TRBD2. CDR3 length: 16 residues. The V segment lost 1 base and the J segment 4 bases; nucleotides outside the gene matches: 7. The germline V gene encodes CDR1 LGHNA and CDR2 YSLEER. This CDR3 reads CASSQVAWEGYNEQFF. The DNA of the CDR3 is TGCGCCAGCAGCCAAGTAGCTTGGGAGGGATACAATGAGCAGTTCTTC.

The chain has TRBV24-1 and TRBJ2-5, with 10 positions matching TRBD2. V lost 3 bases to trimming and J lost 5 bases; unmatched junction nucleotides: 8. The CDR3 has 16 amino acids. In germline, CDR1 is KGHDR, CDR2 SFDVKD. The CDR3 sequence: CATSDRVAGGLETQYF. The CDR3 nucleotides read TGTGCCACCAGTGATCGTGTAGCGGGAGGATTGGAGACCCAGTACTTC.

There are a few counts of this clonotype. The chain's CDR3 is CASSRDVDEQYF. In DNA form, the CDR3 reads TGTGCCAGCTCCCGGGATGTCGACGAGCAGTACTTC. The chain links TRBV18 to TRBJ2-7, with a weak D call TRBD2 (5 bases). The CDR3 is 12 amino acids. Trimming removed 6 bases at V and 5 bases at J, with 11 bases between. CDR1 is KGHSH and CDR2 is LQKENI in the germline V gene.

At least ten counts were recorded for this clonotype. The J gene is TRBJ2-7, the V gene TRBV3-1, with 7 nucleotides matching TRBD1. Germline lookup yields CDR1 LGHDT and CDR2 YNNKEL (reference sequence). Losses at the gene ends were 4 bases for V and 0 bases for J; bases not matched to a gene: 6. The CDR3 runs to 15 residues. The CDR3 reads CASSLRTGSSYEQYF. In DNA form, the CDR3 reads TGTGCCAGCAGCCTGAGGACAGGTTCCTCCTACGAGCAGTACTTC.

This clonotype has more than one count but fewer than ten. The V and J genes are TRBV7-2 and TRBJ2-1; D might be TRBD1 (7 bases). Germline V CDR1 and CDR2: SGHTA, FQGNSA. V lost 1 base, J lost 9 bases, and 16 bases lay in between. The CDR3 runs to 15 residues. The CDR3 region is CASSLDRGLGGEQFF. The CDR3 DNA is TGTGCCAGCAGCTTAGACAGGGGCCTCGGGGGTGAGCAGTTCTTC.

This clonotype was counted a few times. The V gene is TRBV7-9, the J gene TRBJ2-3, with a weak D call TRBD2 (6 bases). The V gene lost 1 base and the J gene lost 1 base, with 9 bases spanning the gap. Germline CDR1 is SEHNR and CDR2 is FQNEAQ (reference sequence). The CDR3 is 15 amino acids. CDR3 DNA sequence: TGTGCCAGCAGCTTAGAAGCGGGCCGCACAGATACGCAGTATTTT. Protein sequence: CASSLEAGRTDTQYF.

The J gene is TRBJ2-7, the V gene TRBV15; 10 positions match TRBD2. This CDR3 region has 19 residues. After removal of 0 bases from V and 3 bases from J, the junction contained 14 bases not matched to a gene. Germline values: CDR1 LNHNV, CDR2 YYDKDF (reference sequence). As DNA, the CDR3 is TGTGCCACCAGCAGAGATTACAGTCCTAGCGGGAGTCGGAGCTACGAGCAGTACTTC. Its protein is CATSRDYSPSGSRSYEQYF.

This clonotype has just a few counts. This chain links TRBV30 with TRBJ1-1; 9 bases map to TRBD1. The CDR3 consists of 13 residues. Germline CDR1 and CDR2: GTSNPN and SVGIG (reference sequence). V lost 4 bases to trimming and J lost 11 bases; unmatched junction nucleotides: 11. In nucleotides, the CDR3 is TGTGCCTGGAACCCCGGGACAGGGAATGGCGCTTTCTTT. The encoded protein is CAWNPGTGNGAFF. Combining the CDR3 with reference TRBV30 and TRBJ1-1 gives the whole variable domain SQTIHQWPATLVQPVGSPLSLECTVEGTSNPNLYWYRQAAGRGLQLLFYSVGIGQISSEVPQNLSASRPQDRQFILSSKKLLLSDSGFYLCAWNPGTGNGAFFGQGTRLTVV.

The chain combines TRBV4-3 with TRBJ2-6; 9 bases agree with TRBD1. CDR3 length equals 19 residues. V was clipped by 2 bases and J by 1 base; unmatched bases: 9. CDR1 is LGHNA and CDR2 is YSLEER in the germline V gene. The CDR3 protein is CASSQLGTGYLSGANVLTF. The DNA of the CDR3 is TGCGCCAGCAGCCAATTAGGGACAGGGTATCTATCTGGGGCCAACGTCCTGACTTTC.

The chain carries TRBV5-1 and TRBJ1-1; 11 bases are a match to TRBD1. Germline V CDR1 and CDR2: SGHRS, YFSETQ. V shed 3 bases and J 5 bases; nucleotides not matched to a gene: 6. The CDR3 totals 15 residues. CDR3 sequence reads: CASSSRTGGLTEAFF. The CDR3 coding sequence is TGCGCCAGCAGCTCAAGGACAGGGGGCTTGACTGAAGCTTTCTTT.

The V call is TRBV3-1, the J call TRBJ2-3; D uncertain. The CDR3 sequence is 14 residues long. Looked up from germline, CDR1 is LGHDT and CDR2 is YNNKEL (reference sequence). Trimming left V 3 bases short and J 2 bases short, with 9 bases between. Here the CDR3 reads CASSQAMSTDTQYF. DNA of the CDR3: TGTGCCAGCAGCCAGGCGATGTCCACAGATACGCAGTATTTT.

V usage is TRBV7-2 and J usage is TRBJ2-7; possibly TRBD1 or TRBD2 for D (5 bases each). The CDR3 loop spans 15 amino acids. V was clipped by 4 bases and J by 2 bases, with 15 bases between them. Germline V gene data show CDR1 as SGHTA and CDR2 as FQGNSA. The CDR3 loop is CASSSGTLKPYEQYF. The CDR3 nucleotides are TGTGCCAGCAGCTCGGGGACCCTTAAGCCCTACGAGCAGTACTTC.

The chain uses TRBV29-1 and TRBJ2-3; a possible D gene is TRBD1 (5 bases). V dropped 5 bases and J dropped 3 bases, with 12 bases sitting between them. There are 13 residues in the CDR3. CDR1 is SQVTM and CDR2 is ANQGSEA in the germline V gene. The chain's CDR3 is CSVRGPETDTQYF. The CDR3 nucleotides read TGCAGCGTTAGGGGTCCGGAGACAGATACGCAGTATTTT.

This clonotype was seen repeatedly, ten times or more. This sequence joins TRBV7-3 and TRBJ2-1, with 9 bases fitting TRBD2. The V segment lost 0 bases and the J segment 5 bases; nucleotides outside the gene matches: 8. The CDR3 is 17 amino acids. CDR1 and CDR2 from the germline V gene are SGHTA and FQGTGA. The CDR3 here is CASSLTSGGRADNEQFF. The CDR3 DNA reads TGTGCCAGCAGCTTAACGTCAGGCGGGAGGGCCGACAATGAGCAGTTCTTC. Using reference TRBV7-3 and TRBJ2-1 for the parts outside the CDR3, the full variable domain is GAGVSQTPSNKVTEKGKYVELRCDPISGHTALYWYRQSLGQGPEFLIYFQGTGAADDSGLPNDRFFAVRPEGSVSTLKIQRTERGDSAVYLCASSLTSGGRADNEQFFGPGTRLTVL.

This chain uses TRBV24-1 with TRBJ2-1; TRBD1 is a possible D gene (5 bases). Germline-derived CDR1 and CDR2 are KGHDR and SFDVKD. The CDR3 contains 16 residues. The V end was cut by 3 bases, the J end by 8 bases, with 19 bases between. The CDR3 nucleotides are TGTGCCACCAGTGATGGGGCAGATCCCCTTTCCGATGAGCAGTTCTTC. It yields the protein CATSDGADPLSDEQFF.

The table lists this clonotype with many counts. This chain uses TRBV7-2 with TRBJ2-7; the match to TRBD2 covers 16 bases. Germline-derived CDR1 and CDR2 are SGHTA and FQGNSA. With 5 bases clipped from V and 4 bases from J, the junction kept 5 bases outside the gene matches. CDR3 length equals 16 residues. The CDR3 DNA reads as TGTGCCAGCAGCGGGACTAGCGGGAGGGGACCTTACGAGCAGTACTTC. Amino acid sequence: CASSGTSGRGPYEQYF.

This clonotype occurred a few times. The rearrangement links TRBV29-1 to TRBJ2-7, with 8 bases matching TRBD2. Germline V CDR1 and CDR2: SQVTM, ANQGSEA. V shed 4 bases, J shed 3 bases, and the junction held 2 bases outside the gene matches. This CDR3 has 12 amino acids. CDR3 bases: TGCAGCGTTGGGCTAGCGGGCTACGAGCAGTACTTC. Its protein is CSVGLAGYEQYF.

This clonotype has more than one count but fewer than ten. The genes are TRBV6-1 and TRBJ1-1; maybe TRBD1 (5 bases). CDR3 length: 12 amino acids. V lost 6 bases and J lost 8, with 13 bases in between. Germline V lookup: CDR1 MNHNS, CDR2 SASEGT. CDR3 sequence: CASSARDGEAFF. The CDR3 coding sequence is TGTGCCAGCAGCGCCCGGGACGGCGAAGCTTTCTTT.

This clonotype was observed a handful of times. The junction does not match germline at one end; this may be a read error. V usage is TRBV29-1 and J usage is TRBJ1-1; no clear D. Per germline, CDR1 SQVTM and CDR2 ANQGSEA. CDR3 length equals 13 residues. The CDR3 DNA follows: TGCAGCGTTGATGGAGAGGTGAACTCTGAAGCTTTCTTT. It specifies CSVDGEVNSEAFF.